This T cell receptor beta chain was captured by sequencing in a study of CD8 T cells in Susac syndrome. With random hexamers, roughly 0.45 to 1 ug RNA was reverse transcribed. TCRdb itself ran the immunoSEQ multiplex PCR reads through MiXCR, one entry per CDR3 protein. This sample carries hundreds of thousands of distinct CDR3 sequences, about 85% of them seen once, and the ten largest clones take over 0.1%. TEMRA cells were enriched by FACS, while CD8+ and CD4+ T cells were obtained through a negative isolation that was performed magnetically. CDR1 is MNHEY, CDR2 SMNVEV, per germline (reference sequence). Trimming removed 0 bases from V and 5 bases from J; junction bases left unmatched: 6. This CDR3 is built from 15 residues.

This receptor was obtained from a human donor with multiple sclerosis. The sample taken for sequencing was CD8+ T cells from PBMCs. The V and J genes are TRBV27 and TRBJ2-5; TRBD1 agrees at 7 bases. CDR3 loop: CASSLSTGIMETQYF. The CDR3, as DNA: TGTGCCAGCAGTTTATCGACAGGGATAATGGAGACCCAGTACTTC.